This passage covers 15 T cell receptor beta chains from one sample sequenced in a study of blood T cell repertoires in COVID-19. TCRdb's table, derived via immunoSEQ multiplex PCR, lists solely in-frame clones and lacks some. The sample carries a few hundred thousand clones, roughly 84% recorded once. The sample comprised peripheral blood. These receptors all come from a middle-aged man with active or convalescent COVID-19.

V usage is TRBV6-1 and J usage is TRBJ1-2; D is perhaps TRBD1 (6 bases). Germline values: CDR1 MNHNS, CDR2 SASEGT. CDR3 size: 14 residues. The ends were cut back, 2 bases at V and 0 bases at J, with 7 bases in the middle. The CDR3 sequence is CASSEHRANYGYTF. The CDR3, as DNA: TGTGCCAGCAGTGAACACAGGGCTAACTATGGCTACACCTTC.

This clone showed up just a few times. CDR3: CASSLNPRAGSNEKLFF. The CDR3 bases are TGTGCCAGCAGTTTGAATCCCAGGGCGGGATCTAATGAAAAACTGTTTTTT. The V and J genes are TRBV28 and TRBJ1-4, with D maybe TRBD1 (5 bases). Germline-derived CDR1 and CDR2 are MDHEN and SYDVKM. The CDR3 runs 17 residues. V dropped 3 bases and J dropped 3 bases, with 17 bases sitting between them.

The V and J genes are TRBV24-1 and TRBJ1-5; D is ambiguous. In germline, CDR1 is KGHDR, CDR2 SFDVKD. The CDR3 has 15 amino acids. Trimming took 7 bases from V and 2 from J, leaving 14 bases between them. CDR3 in amino acids: CATSLAPGGNQPQHF. The CDR3 bases are TGTGCCACCAGCCTAGCCCCCGGCGGCAATCAGCCCCAGCATTTT.

V is TRBV7-3 and J is TRBJ2-5; 10 bases fit TRBD1. Germline V gene data show CDR1 as SGHTA and CDR2 as FQGTGA. This CDR3 has 15 residues. The V segment lost 3 bases and the J segment 5 bases; nucleotides outside the gene matches: 6. CDR3 sequence (DNA): TGTGCCAGCAGCTTGACAGGGGGCCTAGGCGAGACCCAGTACTTC. This sequence encodes CASSLTGGLGETQYF.

The chain links TRBV10-3 to TRBJ1-2; 11 positions match TRBD1. After removal of 3 bases from V and 8 bases from J, the junction contained 8 bases not matched to a gene. The V gene's germline CDR1 is ENHRY and CDR2 SYGVKD. The CDR3 consists of 15 residues. DNA for the CDR3: TGTGCCATCAGTGACTATGGACAGGGGGCTGCCGGCTACACCTTC. Amino acids: CAISDYGQGAAGYTF.

The rearrangement links TRBV28 to TRBJ2-7, with 10 bases fitting TRBD1. The junction had 9 bases not matched to a gene; V was cut back by 8 bases and J by 2 bases. The CDR3 spans 15 residues. Germline CDR1 MDHEN, CDR2 SYDVKM. CDR3 coding DNA: TGTGCCAGCGGTAATCTCGGGACAGGGGCCTACGAGCAGTACTTC. The encoded protein is CASGNLGTGAYEQYF.

The chain is built from TRBV29-1 and TRBJ2-7; D is unresolved. The CDR3 length is 14 residues. V lost 8 bases, J lost 2 bases, and 19 bases lay in between. Germline assignment: CDR1 SQVTM and CDR2 ANQGSEA. The CDR3 reads CSIAFPETPYEQYF. The CDR3 DNA is TGCAGCATTGCGTTCCCGGAGACGCCCTACGAGCAGTACTTC.

The V gene is TRBV30, the J gene TRBJ2-3, with 7 bases that match TRBD2. The CDR3 covers 15 residues. Germline-derived CDR1 and CDR2 are GTSNPN and SVGIG (reference sequence). V shed 0 bases and J 2 bases; nucleotides not matched to a gene: 5. The CDR3: CAWSVWGGTTDTQYF. For the CDR3, the DNA is TGTGCCTGGAGTGTGTGGGGGGGTACCACAGATACGCAGTATTTT.

This clone was observed at least ten times. The V call is TRBV28, the J call TRBJ1-5; 11 bases agree with TRBD1. V gave up 6 bases and J gave up 7 bases; unmatched junction bases: 11. The CDR3 runs 16 residues. Germline loops: CDR1 MDHEN, CDR2 SYDVKM. CDR3 residues: CASSPQDRGRGQPQHF. DNA of the CDR3: TGTGCCAGCAGCCCTCAGGACAGGGGGCGCGGACAGCCCCAGCATTTT.

V gene TRBV28 combines with J gene TRBJ1-2; D gene unclear. Trimming cost V 5 bases and J 0 bases, with 7 bases left between them. The CDR3 has 13 amino acids. In germline, CDR1 is MDHEN, CDR2 SYDVKM. Here the CDR3 reads CASSPTANYGYTF. The CDR3 coding sequence is TGTGCCAGCAGTCCTACAGCTAACTATGGCTACACCTTC.

The V gene is TRBV10-3, the J gene TRBJ2-7; 7 nucleotides match TRBD2. Germline V gene data show CDR1 as ENHRY and CDR2 as SYGVKD. Trimming removed 5 bases from V and 2 bases from J; junction bases left unmatched: 9. The CDR3 extends over 15 amino acids. The CDR3 here is CAISSTGTTPYEQYF. In nucleotides, the CDR3 is TGTGCCATCAGTTCCACCGGGACTACACCCTACGAGCAGTACTTC.

The chain joins TRBV12-3 or TRBV12-4 to TRBJ2-1, with TRBD2 identical over 7 bases. The CDR3 extends over 13 amino acids. Losses at the gene ends were 4 bases for V and 6 bases for J; bases not matched to a gene: 3. This chain's CDR3 is CASSSREGNEQFF. The CDR3 DNA reads TGTGCCAGCAGTTCCAGGGAGGGCAATGAGCAGTTCTTC.

The V gene is TRBV28, the J gene TRBJ2-1, with TRBD1 matching over 7 bases. Germline loops: CDR1 MDHEN, CDR2 SYDVKM. This CDR3 contains 12 residues. V trimming: 5 bases; J trimming: 9 bases; junction bases outside the gene matches: 4. This CDR3 is CASSTQGFEQFF. The CDR3 DNA reads TGTGCCAGCAGTACACAGGGGTTTGAGCAGTTCTTC.

This chain joins TRBV10-3 and TRBJ2-7; D possibly corresponds to TRBD1 (6 bases). Germline CDR1 is ENHRY and CDR2 is SYGVKD. The CDR3 length is 13 residues. Trimming took 11 bases from V and 2 from J, leaving 16 bases between them. The CDR3 DNA reads as TGTGCCTCAAGGCAGGGGCCCACCTACGAGCAGTACTTC. Translating it yields CASRQGPTYEQYF.

The V call is TRBV4-3, the J call TRBJ2-7, with a tentative D call TRBD2 (6 bases). This CDR3 comprises 16 residues. The germline V and J ends were trimmed by 0 bases and 6 bases, with 18 bases remaining between them. CDR1 and CDR2 (germline): LGHNA, YSLEER. The CDR3 sequence is CASSQDSRLGIIEQYF. Written as DNA, the CDR3 is TGCGCCAGCAGCCAAGACTCGAGACTAGGAATCATCGAGCAGTACTTC.